The 17 T cell receptor beta chains given below trace back to one sample, sequenced in a study of CD8 T cells in Susac syndrome. After extraction with the RNeasy kit, about 0.45 to 1 ug of the RNA was reverse transcribed using random hexamers. TCRdb recomputed calls from the immunoSEQ multiplex PCR reads with MiXCR, one row per CDR3 protein. The table lists around 170,000 distinct CDR3 sequences, under 97% of them singletons. Sample: CD4+ T cells from PBMCs. These receptors originate from a human donor with Susac syndrome.

The rearrangement joins TRBV5-4 to TRBJ1-2; D may be TRBD1 (5 bases). CDR1 is SGHNT, CDR2 YYREEE, per germline (reference sequence). The V gene lost 4 bases and the J gene lost 7 bases, with 14 bases spanning the gap. The CDR3 totals 13 residues. This chain's CDR3 is CASSGEGRPGYTF. The CDR3 DNA reads as TGTGCCAGCAGCGGAGAGGGGAGGCCTGGCTACACCTTC.

This rearrangement joins TRBV2 to TRBJ1-6; D is uncertain. Germline CDR1 SNHLY, CDR2 FYNNEI. The CDR3 is 14 residues long. V was cut by 3 bases and J by 6 bases, with 9 bases left in between. CDR3: CASSELQINSPLHF. As DNA, the CDR3 is TGTGCCAGCAGTGAGTTACAGATTAATTCACCCCTCCACTTT.

The gene calls are TRBV2 and TRBJ2-3, with TRBD2 matching 8 bases. CDR1 SNHLY and CDR2 FYNNEI come from the germline V gene. The CDR3 spans 15 residues. The junction had 9 bases not matched to a gene; V was cut back by 5 bases and J by 5 bases. The CDR3 DNA follows: TGTGCCAGCAGTCAATGGACCCTAGCGGGAGATACGCAGTATTTT. Protein: CASSQWTLAGDTQYF.

The chain carries TRBV7-2 and TRBJ2-3; no definite D call. Germline assignment: CDR1 SGHTA and CDR2 FQGNSA. The CDR3 totals 14 residues. Between the trimmed V and J ends, which lost 5 bases and 3 bases, there was a span of 12 bases. CDR3 coding DNA: TGTGCCAGCAGCCCTCAAACTGATACAGATACGCAGTATTTT. Its translation is CASSPQTDTDTQYF.

The chain uses TRBV20-1 and TRBJ2-5; 9 nucleotides agree with TRBD2. Germline assignment: CDR1 DFQATT and CDR2 SNEGSKA (reference sequence). V trimming: 0 bases; J trimming: 0 bases; junction bases outside the gene matches: 8. The CDR3 covers 17 residues. The CDR3 coding sequence is TGCAGTGCTAGAGACAGGGCAAGCGGGGGGTACCAAGAGACCCAGTACTTC. It encodes CSARDRASGGYQETQYF.

The chain couples TRBV9 to TRBJ1-6; D might be TRBD1 (6 bases). The CDR3 consists of 15 residues. In germline, CDR1 is SGDLS, CDR2 YYNGEE. The germline V and J ends were trimmed by 0 bases and 7 bases, with 11 bases remaining between them. The CDR3 reads CASSVEGDWNSPLHF. As DNA, the CDR3 is TGTGCCAGCAGCGTAGAGGGGGATTGGAATTCACCCCTCCACTTT.

The chain employs TRBV20-1 and TRBJ1-5; 10 bases align to TRBD1. CDR1 and CDR2 from the germline V gene are DFQATT and SNEGSKA (reference sequence). The V and J ends lost 6 bases and 6 bases, in that order; junction bases with no gene match: 5. This CDR3 is built from 13 residues. The CDR3 sequence: CSARDRGLQPQHF. Here the CDR3 DNA reads TGCAGTGCACGAGACAGGGGGCTTCAGCCCCAGCATTTT.

The rearrangement joins TRBV19 to TRBJ1-5; D perhaps matches TRBD1 (5 bases). Germline V CDR1 and CDR2: LNHDA, SQIVND (reference sequence). Between the trimmed V and J ends, which lost 1 base and 2 bases, there was a span of 12 bases. The CDR3 consists of 16 residues. The CDR3 loop is CASSIGGSGGNQPQHF. For the CDR3, the DNA is TGTGCCAGTAGTATAGGGGGGTCCGGGGGCAATCAGCCCCAGCATTTT.

The rearrangement links TRBV10-3 to TRBJ1-2; TRBD1 might be the D (5 bases). The CDR3 has 15 amino acids. Trimming stripped 4 bases from V and 6 bases from J, with 18 bases between. Germline assignment: CDR1 ENHRY and CDR2 SYGVKD. The CDR3 spells CAISARSTGRDGYTF. In DNA form, the CDR3 reads TGTGCCATCAGTGCCCGATCGACGGGGCGGGATGGCTACACCTTC.

This clonotype has a single count. The rearrangement uses TRBV6-6 and TRBJ2-5; 10 bases fit TRBD2. With 8 bases clipped from V and 4 bases from J, the junction kept 7 bases outside the gene matches. The CDR3 loop spans 14 amino acids. CDR1 and CDR2 from the germline V gene are MNHNY and SVGAGI (reference sequence). CDR3 sequence reads: CASGVAGGGETQYF. The CDR3 nucleotides read TGTGCCAGCGGAGTAGCGGGGGGAGGAGAGACCCAGTACTTC.

Here the CDR3 reads CSARGQQNTEAFF. The CDR3 DNA reads as TGCAGTGCTAGGGGACAGCAGAACACTGAAGCTTTCTTT. The chain couples TRBV20-1 to TRBJ1-1; 7 positions agree with TRBD1. CDR1 DFQATT and CDR2 SNEGSKA come from the germline V gene (reference sequence). The V segment lost 3 bases and the J segment 1 base; nucleotides outside the gene matches: 2. The CDR3 loop spans 13 amino acids.

The chain links TRBV20-1 to TRBJ2-5, with 11 bases aligning to TRBD1. Germline V lookup: CDR1 DFQATT, CDR2 SNEGSKA (reference sequence). This CDR3 has 14 residues. V lost 3 bases, J lost 5 bases, and 5 bases stayed unmatched. In DNA form, the CDR3 reads TGCAGTGCTAGTGGGACAGGGGGTCAGGAGACCCAGTACTTC. Its protein is CSASGTGGQETQYF.

This chain links TRBV18 with TRBJ1-5; 7 bases align to TRBD1. V was clipped by 4 bases and J by 3 bases; unmatched bases: 3. Germline values: CDR1 KGHSH, CDR2 LQKENI. The CDR3 spans 14 residues. CDR3 nucleotides: TGTGCCAGCTCACTAGGGACAGACAATCAGCCCCAGCATTTT. Protein: CASSLGTDNQPQHF.

The rearrangement uses TRBV7-2 and TRBJ2-1; D ambiguous. The CDR3 is 12 amino acids. Germline assignment: CDR1 SGHTA and CDR2 FQGNSA. Trimming cost V 2 bases and J 8 bases, with 7 bases left between them. The CDR3 nucleotides are TGTGCCAGCAGCTTATCAATTGATGAGCAGTTCTTC. Translating it yields CASSLSIDEQFF.

This chain uses TRBV7-6 with TRBJ2-2, with D perhaps TRBD2 (6 bases). This CDR3 region has 15 residues. Trimming removed 11 bases from V and 6 bases from J, with 22 bases in between. CDR1 is SGHVS, CDR2 FNYEAQ, per germline. This chain's CDR3 is CAGALLAGRSGELFF. In nucleotides, the CDR3 is TGTGCCGGAGCACTACTGGCGGGGAGATCCGGGGAGCTGTTTTTT.

CDR3 in DNA: TGCAGTGCTATAGCGGGGAGCCAAGAGACCCAGTACTTC. It specifies CSAIAGSQETQYF. This chain joins TRBV20-1 and TRBJ2-5, with TRBD2 identical over 8 bases. CDR1 is DFQATT, CDR2 SNEGSKA, per germline (reference sequence). This CDR3 is built from 13 residues. The V and J ends lost 4 bases and 1 base, in that order; junction bases with no gene match: 2.

The chain links TRBV6-5 to TRBJ1-1, with no clear D. Per the germline V gene, CDR1 is MNHEY and CDR2 is SVGAGI. Trimming shortened V by 0 bases and J by 10 bases, and 12 bases separated the two germline ends. This CDR3 comprises 13 residues. CDR3 DNA: TGTGCCAGCAGTTACTCGAGGTACCCTGGAGCTTTCTTT. It yields the protein CASSYSRYPGAFF.